This TCR beta chain was recovered during a study of beta chain features in type 1 diabetes. Study conclusions and caveats: Shorter TCRB CDR3s, moderately but significantly so, marked every one of the four CD4+ subsets in Type 1 diabetes patients.

Every isolated RNA sample was fully reverse transcribed, so sequencing captured expressed TCRB transcripts. Sequencing was performed with immunoSEQ multiplex PCR; in TCRdb, only in-frame clones are kept and a portion is missing. Of over 500,000 clones in the sample, roughly a sixth were seen once. This clone was recorded a few times. Antigen unknown. Every participating donor gave one draw, a heparinised blood sample averaging about 110 mL. This sequence originates from a man aged 18 to 30 in good health. Source material: naive CD4+ T cells from blood.

The CDR3 nucleotides are TGTGCCACCAGCAGAGATGCCCGGTGGGGTTCCACCGGGGAGCTGTTTTTT. It encodes CATSRDARWGSTGELFF. The chain couples TRBV15 to TRBJ2-2; no reliable D call. Trimming removed 0 bases at V and 4 bases at J, with 15 bases between. Germline values: CDR1 LNHNV, CDR2 YYDKDF (reference sequence). This CDR3 spans 17 amino acids.